This record looks at one T cell receptor beta chain sequence and its context. The data originate from a study of T cell changes during pregnancy in multiple sclerosis. Method: immunoSEQ multiplex PCR; TCRdb's copy keeps in-frame clones and lacks some. The sample includes some 68,000 clones, about 90% of them seen just once. Germline values: CDR1 MDHEN, CDR2 SYDVKM. Trimming at V came to 5 bases and at J to 2 bases, leaving 6 bases not matched to a gene. CDR3 length: 16 amino acids. Specimen: peripheral blood, collected in the second trimester of pregnancy. The TCR was taken from a female donor in good health, enrolled as a control in a pregnancy study. This sequence joins TRBV28 and TRBJ2-3, with TRBD2 identical over 11 bases. The CDR3 sequence is CASSPSGLADTDTQYF. In DNA form, the CDR3 reads TGTGCCAGCAGTCCATCGGGACTAGCGGACACAGATACGCAGTATTTT.